These 14 T cell receptor beta chains were all obtained from the same sample, sequenced in a study of Graves' ophthalmopathy and Graves' hyperthyroidism. The TCR beta CDR3 regions underwent amplification from RNA transcripts. First-round RT-PCR used HTBI primers; second-round multiplex PCR followed. TCRdb called the multiplex PCR reads again in MiXCR, with one record for every CDR3 protein. The table shows 560,000 or so distinct CDR3 sequences, with roughly 39% occurring only once. Sequenced input: peripheral blood or thyroid tissue (not recorded which). All receptors come from an adult man with Graves' hyperthyroidism.

V gene TRBV14 combines with J gene TRBJ2-5; D unresolved. The J call may be faulty, since TRBJ2-1 better matches the DNA end. The CDR3 contains 15 residues. Germline V gene data show CDR1 as SGHDN and CDR2 as FVKESK. The CDR3 here is CASSQDTSSYNEQFF. CDR3 DNA: TGTGCCAGCAGCCAAGATACGTCTTCCTACAATGAGCAGTTCTTC.

CDR3 nucleotides: TGCAGTGCTCCTGGGACGACGCAAAGGAGCTCCTACAATGAGCAGTTCTTC. Its translation: CSAPGTTQRSSYNEQFF. This chain links TRBV20-1 with TRBJ2-1; perhaps D is TRBD1 or TRBD2 (5 bases each). Trimming shortened V by 5 bases and J by 0 bases, and 20 bases separated the two germline ends. This CDR3 spans 17 amino acids. Germline assignment: CDR1 DFQATT and CDR2 SNEGSKA (reference sequence).

Concerning this clonotype: A junction end diverges from the germline sequence, so it may reflect a read error. This chain uses TRBV12-3 or TRBV12-4 with TRBJ2-3; 11 bases map to TRBD2. The CDR3 sequence is 17 residues long. The CDR3 sequence: CASSLGRLAGSTDTQYF. CDR3 nucleotide sequence: TGTGCCAGCAGCTTAGGCCGACTAGCGGGAAGCACAGATACGCAGTATTTT.

This chain connects TRBV10-3 to TRBJ2-2; D ambiguous. The CDR3 has 11 amino acids. CDR1 and CDR2 from the germline V gene are ENHRY and SYGVKD. V shed 3 bases and J shed 7 bases, with 3 bases lying between them. The chain's CDR3 is CAISDGGELFF. In nucleotides, the CDR3 is TGTGCCATCAGTGACGGCGGGGAGCTGTTTTTT.

This clonotype was found many times. The chain employs TRBV5-5 and TRBJ2-7; D not resolved. V dropped 4 bases and J dropped 0 bases, with 11 bases sitting between them. The CDR3 has 14 amino acids. Germline CDR1 reads SGHKS; CDR2 reads YYEKEE (reference sequence). CDR3 amino acids: CASSPDVSSYEQYF. Written as DNA, the CDR3 is TGTGCCAGCAGCCCTGACGTTAGCTCCTACGAGCAGTACTTC.

This clonotype was seen only a few times. The chain combines TRBV29-1 with TRBJ2-7, with 10 bases lining up with TRBD2. The CDR3 loop spans 15 amino acids. Germline trimming cut 3 bases from V and 7 bases from J; bases unmatched to any gene: 12. Germline CDR1 reads SQVTM; CDR2 reads ANQGSEA. Here the CDR3 DNA reads TGCAGCGTTGAGAAGCGGGGGGGTTCAACGGATGAGCAGTACTTC. Translation: CSVEKRGGSTDEQYF.

This chain joins TRBV10-3 and TRBJ2-5, with 13 positions matching TRBD2. Germline assignment: CDR1 ENHRY and CDR2 SYGVKD. V shed 3 bases and J 4 bases; nucleotides not matched to a gene: 5. The CDR3 is made up of 16 amino acids. This CDR3 is CAISDGTSGNRETQYF. CDR3 DNA sequence: TGTGCCATCAGTGATGGGACTAGCGGGAACCGAGAGACCCAGTACTTC.

This clonotype was seen a few times. The V and J genes are TRBV11-2 and TRBJ1-5; weak D call: TRBD1 (5 bases). Deletions cut 0 bases from V and 6 bases from J, with 12 bases between. Germline V CDR1 and CDR2: SGHAT, FQNNGV. The CDR3 has 15 amino acids. The CDR3 nucleotides are TGTGCCAGCAGCTTAGATCATGGGGGGAGTCAGCCCCAGCATTTT. It encodes CASSLDHGGSQPQHF. The full variable domain, rest sourced from reference TRBV11-2 and TRBJ1-5, is EAGVAQSPRYKIIEKRQSVAFWCNPISGHATLYWYQQILGQGPKLLIQFQNNGVVDDSQLPKDRFSAERLKGVDSTLKIQPAKLEDSAVYLCASSLDHGGSQPQHFGDGTRLSIL.

In its sample, this clonotype was seen many times. The chain recombines TRBV7-8 with TRBJ2-1; possibly TRBD1 for D (6 bases). This CDR3 has 13 residues. In germline, CDR1 is SGHVS, CDR2 FQNEAQ. Trimming removed 5 bases at V and 6 bases at J, with 11 bases between. The CDR3 coding sequence is TGTGCCAGCAGCCGCGGACAGTCCAATGAGCAGTTCTTC. It translates to CASSRGQSNEQFF.

This clonotype was counted a single time. The chain is built from TRBV12-3 or TRBV12-4 and TRBJ2-7; D is undetermined. The V gene lost 4 bases and the J gene lost 5 bases, with 12 bases spanning the gap. The CDR3 is 13 residues long. The CDR3: CASSSGVFDEQYF. In DNA form, the CDR3 reads TGTGCCAGCAGTTCTGGCGTTTTCGACGAGCAGTACTTC.

This clonotype was detected many times. V usage is TRBV29-1 and J usage is TRBJ2-5; D may match TRBD1 or TRBD2 (6 bases each). Germline V gene sequence: CDR1 SQVTM, CDR2 ANQGSEA. V lost 8 bases and J lost 5, with 18 bases in between. This CDR3 spans 13 amino acids. CDR3 region: CSFRGVGGETQYF. In nucleotides, the CDR3 is TGCAGCTTTAGGGGGGTTGGCGGTGAGACCCAGTACTTC.

The chain recombines TRBV29-1 with TRBJ2-4; D not certain. The CDR3 covers 13 residues. Trimming took 7 bases from V and 3 from J, leaving 13 bases between them. Germline V gene lookup returns CDR1 SQVTM and CDR2 ANQGSEA. CDR3: CSAKGNGKNIQYF. CDR3 bases: TGCAGCGCAAAAGGGAACGGCAAAAACATTCAGTACTTC.

Ten or more counts support this clonotype. The CDR3 loop reads CASSQLGQGRSYEQYF. Here the CDR3 DNA reads TGTGCCAGCAGCCAACTCGGACAGGGCAGGTCCTACGAGCAGTACTTC. The chain carries TRBV14 and TRBJ2-7; 8 bases agree with TRBD1. The germline CDR1 and CDR2 sequences are SGHDN and FVKESK. The CDR3 is 16 residues long. The ends lost 2 bases at V and 1 base at J; junction bases unmatched: 7.

The chain joins TRBV10-3 to TRBJ2-5; a possible D gene is TRBD2 (6 bases). Looked up from germline, CDR1 is ENHRY and CDR2 is SYGVKD. The CDR3 has 12 residues. Trimming left V 4 bases short and J 5 bases short, with 8 bases between. The CDR3 here is CAISGREETQYF. CDR3 nucleotides: TGTGCCATCAGTGGACGGGAGGAGACCCAGTACTTC.